This T cell receptor beta chain was captured by sequencing in a study of brain T cells in children with intractable seizures. Overall study results and limits: Only CDR3 sequence similarity suggested viral specificity, without known HCMV serostatus. Clones missing pre-surgery may reflect undersampling of that blood sample.

V dropped 5 bases and J dropped 8; count of bases not matched to a gene: 11. This CDR3 spans 14 amino acids. Germline V gives CDR1 SGHAT, CDR2 FQNNGV. Only in-frame clones appear in the TCRdb table, and some are missing; sequencing was by immunoSEQ multiplex PCR. The sample yields around 80,000 clones, more than 75% seen once. Comments on this clone: What it binds is not known.

The sequencing here drew on peripheral blood, taken at surgery. This TCR derives from a girl aged 2-10 years with Rasmussen encephalitis and intractable seizures. This chain connects TRBV11-2 to TRBJ1-2, with 7 bases fitting TRBD1. The CDR3 protein is CASSQRGTAGGYTF. The CDR3 region has the DNA TGTGCCAGCAGCCAAAGAGGGACAGCTGGGGGCTACACCTTC. The full variable domain, completed using reference TRBV11-2 and TRBJ1-2, is EAGVAQSPRYKIIEKRQSVAFWCNPISGHATLYWYQQILGQGPKLLIQFQNNGVVDDSQLPKDRFSAERLKGVDSTLKIQPAKLEDSAVYLCASSQRGTAGGYTFGSGTRLTVV.